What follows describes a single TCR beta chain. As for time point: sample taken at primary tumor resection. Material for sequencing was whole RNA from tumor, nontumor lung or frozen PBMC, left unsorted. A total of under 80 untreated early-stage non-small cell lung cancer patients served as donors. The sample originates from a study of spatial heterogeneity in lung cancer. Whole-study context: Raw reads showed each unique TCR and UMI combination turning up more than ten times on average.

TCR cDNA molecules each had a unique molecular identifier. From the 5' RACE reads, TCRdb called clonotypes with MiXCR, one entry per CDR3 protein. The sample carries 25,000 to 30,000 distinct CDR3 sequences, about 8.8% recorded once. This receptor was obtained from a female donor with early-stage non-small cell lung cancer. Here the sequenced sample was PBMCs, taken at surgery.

CDR3 DNA sequence: TGTGCCAGCAGTTCCGCGACAGGGCCAACCACAGATACGCAGTATTTT. Its protein product is CASSSATGPTTDTQYF. The J gene is TRBJ2-3, the V gene TRBV28; TRBD1 matches at 7 bases. V lost 4 bases and J lost 2; bases outside the gene matches: 9. Germline V gene data show CDR1 as MDHEN and CDR2 as SYDVKM. The CDR3 spans 16 residues.